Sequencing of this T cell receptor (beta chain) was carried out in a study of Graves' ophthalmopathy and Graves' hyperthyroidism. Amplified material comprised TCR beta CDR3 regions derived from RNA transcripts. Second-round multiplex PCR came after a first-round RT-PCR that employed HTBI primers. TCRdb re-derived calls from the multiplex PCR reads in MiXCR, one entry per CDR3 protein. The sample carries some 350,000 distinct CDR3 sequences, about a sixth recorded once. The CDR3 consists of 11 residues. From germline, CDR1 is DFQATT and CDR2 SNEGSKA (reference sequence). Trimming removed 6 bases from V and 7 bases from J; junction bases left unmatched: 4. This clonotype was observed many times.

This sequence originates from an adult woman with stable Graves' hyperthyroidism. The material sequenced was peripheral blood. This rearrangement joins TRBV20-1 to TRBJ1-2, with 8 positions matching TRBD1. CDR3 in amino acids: CSAKQGGGYTF. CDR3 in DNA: TGCAGTGCCAAACAGGGGGGTGGCTACACCTTC.